This note documents a single TCR beta chain sequence. The data are from a study of blood T cell repertoires in COVID-19. Study context: From the United States, Italy and Spain came samples of acute and convalescent COVID-19. Sources were T cells, B-cell-depleted T cells, or PBMCs; the material itself was cDNA or gDNA.

This table comes from immunoSEQ multiplex PCR, and its TCRdb copy is limited to in-frame clones, with some not included. The sample lists a few hundred thousand clones; roughly 85% were seen once. Self-reported history from a screening survey and questionnaire set each donor's cohort. The V gene's germline CDR1 is LGHNA and CDR2 YSLEER. This CDR3 is 15 amino acids long. V was trimmed by 5 bases and J by 3 bases, leaving 17 bases between them. The TCR comes from a man aged 30-40 years who had recovered from COVID-19. The sample was PBMCs or T cells enriched from blood (not recorded which). The chain couples TRBV4-3 to TRBJ2-7, with D perhaps TRBD1 (7 bases). CDR3 coding DNA: TGCGCCAGCAGCTACGCGACAGGGACTTTCTACGAGCAGTACTTC. Amino acids: CASSYATGTFYEQYF.